These T cell receptor beta chains were read from a single sample in a study of T cell responses to AZD1222 COVID-19 vaccine. The assay was immunoSEQ multiplex PCR, and TCRdb's table has in-frame clones only and misses some. In the table there are roughly 120,000 clones, roughly 90% of which are singletons. The sequenced sample was peripheral blood, obtained on day 0 of AZD1222 vaccination. The receptors were sampled from an adult in good health. Both conserved end residues are trimmed from each CDR3. D genes are given only for firm matches.

CDR3,D,J,V
ASSQRAQGDQPQH,TRBD1,TRBJ1-5,TRBV19
ASSPTEGDYGYT,NA,TRBJ1-2,TRBV4-3
ASSPPGQGYEKLF,TRBD1,TRBJ1-4,TRBV9
ASSGGSAGELF,NA,TRBJ2-2,TRBV7-9
SVEPRANYGYT,NA,TRBJ1-2,TRBV29-1
ASSLGPRATGELF,NA,TRBJ2-2,TRBV7-3
ASRLRDTQY,NA,TRBJ2-3,TRBV12-3/TRBV12-4
ASNRQGTGVMNTEAF,TRBD1,TRBJ1-1,TRBV6-6
ASSLGIRQDTQY,NA,TRBJ2-3,TRBV5-4
ASGIPGGNQPQH,NA,TRBJ1-5,TRBV28
ASSLSRVGYT,NA,TRBJ1-2,TRBV28
ASAVLWRDGELF,NA,TRBJ2-2,TRBV6-5
ASSLSGENIQY,NA,TRBJ2-4,TRBV5-4
ASREQRGFSGYT,NA,TRBJ1-2,TRBV2
AYRGGDPTDTQY,TRBD2,TRBJ2-3,TRBV5-4
ASSPRQGVASETQY,TRBD1,TRBJ2-5,TRBV18
ASSSGGQGGNEQF,NA,TRBJ2-1,TRBV28
ASGQGNQPQH,NA,TRBJ1-5,TRBV7-9
ASSLVSGGSYEQY,NA,TRBJ2-7,TRBV7-2
ASRNTGPGELF,NA,TRBJ2-2,TRBV6-5
ASSPGVGQGSTDTQY,TRBD1,TRBJ2-3,TRBV9
ASSLTTLSGEADYGYT,NA,TRBJ1-2,TRBV5-1
ASSPWASGRGEQF,TRBD2,TRBJ2-1,TRBV9
AWSKRFEGT,NA,TRBJ1-2,TRBV30
ASSLAGTGWTEAF,TRBD1,TRBJ1-1,TRBV5-4
ASSSPGANEQF,NA,TRBJ2-1,TRBV5-1
ASSQARDLQETQY,NA,TRBJ2-5,TRBV14
ASSPIQGAISPLH,TRBD1,TRBJ1-6,TRBV6-5
ASSSGTSGGAADTQY,TRBD2,TRBJ2-3,TRBV5-1
ASSRTGYEQY,TRBD1,TRBJ2-7,TRBV7-9
ASGAGDFSGNTIY,NA,TRBJ1-3,TRBV7-6
ASSYPPGDTQY,NA,TRBJ2-3,TRBV6-2/TRBV6-3
ASSKPNGTALGGELF,NA,TRBJ2-2,TRBV21-1
ASSPTRREQF,NA,TRBJ2-1,TRBV19
ASSPGSQGGSPLH,NA,TRBJ1-6,TRBV18
ASSRRTSGNSPLH,NA,TRBJ1-6,TRBV14
ASSPLLEYNEQF,NA,TRBJ2-1,TRBV27
ASNLAGGQETQY,TRBD2,TRBJ2-5,TRBV5-1
ASSRGRHNTEAF,NA,TRBJ1-1,TRBV7-8
ASSARPGLAATDTQY,TRBD2,TRBJ2-3,TRBV9
ASSPSGRLSNQPQH,NA,TRBJ1-5,TRBV18
ASSPHRSSSYEQY,NA,TRBJ2-7,TRBV5-1
ATGEHQPQH,NA,TRBJ1-5,TRBV24-1
ASSFGPQSTYEQY,NA,TRBJ2-7,TRBV7-9
ASSESWTGMNTEAF,TRBD1,TRBJ1-1,TRBV10-2
ASSPRTGGRETQY,TRBD1,TRBJ2-5,TRBV5-1